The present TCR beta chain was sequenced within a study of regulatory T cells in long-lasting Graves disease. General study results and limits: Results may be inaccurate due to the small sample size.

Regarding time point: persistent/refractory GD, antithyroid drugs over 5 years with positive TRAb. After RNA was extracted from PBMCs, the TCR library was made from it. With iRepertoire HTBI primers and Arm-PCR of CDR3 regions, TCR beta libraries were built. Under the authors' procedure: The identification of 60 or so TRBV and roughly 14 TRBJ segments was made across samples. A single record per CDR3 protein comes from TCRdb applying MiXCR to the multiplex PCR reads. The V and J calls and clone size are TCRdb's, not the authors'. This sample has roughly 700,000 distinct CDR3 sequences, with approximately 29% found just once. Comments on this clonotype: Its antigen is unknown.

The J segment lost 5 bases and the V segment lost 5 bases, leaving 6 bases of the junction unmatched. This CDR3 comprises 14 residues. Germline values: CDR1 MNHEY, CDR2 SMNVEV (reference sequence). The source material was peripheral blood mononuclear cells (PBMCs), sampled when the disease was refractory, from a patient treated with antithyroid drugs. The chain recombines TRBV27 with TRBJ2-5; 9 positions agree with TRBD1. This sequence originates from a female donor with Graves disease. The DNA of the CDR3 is TGTGCCAGCAGTCGGGACAGGGTCCGGGAGACCCAGTACTTC. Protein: CASSRDRVRETQYF.